This T cell receptor (beta chain) was identified during a study of Graves' ophthalmopathy and Graves' hyperthyroidism. Germline V gene data show CDR1 as SGHVS and CDR2 as FNYEAQ. Trimming left V 1 base short and J 1 base short, with 16 bases between. This CDR3 contains 17 residues. RNA transcripts yielded amplified TCR beta CDR3 regions. An opening RT-PCR round employed HTBI primers and preceded a second-round multiplex PCR. TCRdb re-called the multiplex PCR reads through MiXCR, storing one row per CDR3 protein. The data contain almost 750,000 distinct CDR3 sequences, roughly 40% of them singletons. This clonotype was recorded at least ten times.

This chain joins TRBV7-6 and TRBJ2-5; possible D gene TRBD2, 5 bases. The sequence was obtained from an adult man with Graves' ophthalmopathy. The sample consisted of peripheral blood. For the CDR3, the DNA is TGTGCCAGCAGCTTAGTTTATGGTGGGAGCGGCCAAGAGACCCAGTACTTC. It encodes CASSLVYGGSGQETQYF. Full variable domain (rest looked up from reference TRBV7-6 and TRBJ2-5): GAGVSQSPRYKVTKRGQDVALRCDPISGHVSLYWYRQALGQGPEFLTYFNYEAQQDKSGLPNDRFSAERPEGSISTLTIQRTEQRDSAMYRCASSLVYGGSGQETQYFGPGTRLLVL.